The rows below give T cell receptor beta chains drawn from one sample of a study of pediatric ulcerative colitis. Profiling relied on immunoSEQ multiplex PCR, and the TCRdb table lists in-frame clones only, not all of them. The table records under 20,000 clones, nearly 75% of them present only once. Sequencing was carried out using gut tissue. The receptors originated from a boy under 18 with moderate ulcerative colitis. The CDR3 runs from the conserved cysteine through the conserved F or W. The D gene is left open where the match is weak. Only some rows state a clone size, as once, few, many or a class for expanded clones.

CASSLGGAGGNQPQHF | TGCGCCAGCAGCTTGGGTGGGGCAGGGGGCAATCAGCCCCAGCATTTT | - | TRBV5-1 | - | TRBJ1-5
CASSGPGTGGPYGYTF | TGTGCCAGCTCAGGGCCCGGGACAGGGGGCCCCTATGGCTACACCTTC | - | TRBV18 | TRBD1 | TRBJ1-2
CASSASTGAETQYF | TGTGCCAGCAGTGCGAGTACGGGGGCAGAGACCCAGTACTTC | few | TRBV6-1 | - | TRBJ2-5
CASRGRLAGAGETQYF | TGTGCCAGCAGAGGTCGACTAGCGGGAGCAGGCGAGACCCAGTACTTC | - | TRBV6-4 | TRBD2 | TRBJ2-5
CASSVAIDGTYEQYF | TGTGCCAGCAGCGTAGCTATTGACGGAACCTACGAGCAGTACTTC | - | TRBV9 | - | TRBJ2-7
CASSFMDRKTDTQYF | TGTGCCAGCAGCTTTATGGACAGGAAGACAGATACGCAGTATTTT | once | TRBV5-6 | TRBD1 | TRBJ2-3
CASSVGQNYGYTF | TGTGCCAGCAGTGTGGGACAGAACTATGGCTACACCTTC | - | TRBV28 | TRBD1 | TRBJ1-2
CASSLGAGGPDSPLHF | TGCGCCAGCAGCTTGGGGGCAGGGGGTCCTGATTCACCCCTCCACTTT | - | TRBV5-1 | TRBD1 | TRBJ1-6
CASSSLALSHPYNEQFF | TGTGCCAGCAGCTCCTTAGCGCTCTCTCACCCCTACAATGAGCAGTTCTTC | once | TRBV7-3 | - | TRBJ2-1
CASSRRDRGPYEQYF | TGTGCCAGCAGTCGCCGGGACAGGGGTCCCTACGAGCAGTACTTC | - | TRBV6-6 | TRBD1 | TRBJ2-7
CAWTATSTEAFF | TGTGCCTGGACTGCCACCTCCACTGAAGCTTTCTTT | - | TRBV30 | - | TRBJ1-1
CAGEGGGREGYTF | TGTGCCGGCGAAGGAGGGGGCAGGGAAGGCTACACCTTC | once | TRBV2 | TRBD1 | TRBJ1-2
CASSPTRTGSTTEAFF | TGTGCCAGCAGCCCGACCAGGACAGGGTCGACCACTGAAGCTTTCTTT | few | TRBV7-9 | TRBD1 | TRBJ1-1
CASEGGRDEQFF | TGTGCCAGCGAAGGCGGGAGGGATGAGCAGTTCTTC | - | TRBV6-1 | TRBD2 | TRBJ2-1
CAWSRVITNEKLFF | TGTGCCTGGAGTAGGGTAATAACTAATGAAAAACTGTTTTTT | few | TRBV30 | - | TRBJ1-4
CASSLVGSGGNEQFF | TGTGCCAGCAGCTTAGTGGGGTCCGGGGGTAATGAGCAGTTCTTC | few | TRBV11-2 | - | TRBJ2-1
CASSRYRGGDSNQPQHF | TGTGCCAGCTCACGATACAGGGGAGGGGATAGCAATCAGCCCCAGCATTTT | - | TRBV18 | TRBD1 | TRBJ1-5
CASSEHYYNEQFF | TGTGCCAGCAGTGAACACTACTACAATGAGCAGTTCTTC | - | TRBV25-1 | - | TRBJ2-1
CASSISRYNQPQHF | TGTGCCAGTAGTATATCCCGATACAATCAGCCCCAGCATTTT | - | TRBV19 | - | TRBJ1-5
CASSPRRAYEQYF | TGTGCCAGCAGTCCCAGGCGGGCCTACGAGCAGTACTTC | - | TRBV6-5 | - | TRBJ2-7
CASSGETSGPYNEQFF | TGTGCCAGCAGCGGAGAGACTTCAGGCCCCTACAATGAGCAGTTCTTC | - | TRBV9 | - | TRBJ2-1
CASSLEAGEFEQYF | TGTGCCAGCAGCTTAGAGGCGGGAGAATTCGAGCAGTACTTC | - | TRBV7-2 | TRBD2 | TRBJ2-7